These 15 T cell receptor beta chains came from one sample sequenced in a study of response to subunit inactivated influenza vaccine. TCRdb reprocessed the RT-PCR reads with MiXCR, giving one entry per CDR3 protein. The table includes hundreds of thousands of distinct CDR3 sequences, over 9% detected once. This sample also belongs to another study, concerning T cells expressing NK-cell markers. Turning to that study: In generating TCR beta cDNA, 5'RACE template switching with UMIs was used.

The specimen was PBMCs from blood, collected on the day of vaccination. These receptors were obtained from a man in his fifties or sixties who received an inactivated influenza vaccine.

This clonotype was detected only a few times. The chain couples TRBV12-3 or TRBV12-4 to TRBJ1-3; D ambiguous. The CDR3 contains 13 residues. Trimming stripped 5 bases from V and 4 bases from J, with 9 bases between. CDR3 bases: TGTGCCAGCAGTCCCCTCCCGGGAAACACCATATATTTT. Encoded protein: CASSPLPGNTIYF.

This clonotype showed up many times. This sequence joins TRBV12-3 or TRBV12-4 and TRBJ1-2, with TRBD1 matching over 8 bases. CDR3 length equals 15 residues. V gave up 2 bases and J gave up 4 bases; unmatched junction bases: 6. CDR3 sequence: CASSLLDRGPYGYTF. CDR3 coding DNA: TGTGCCAGCAGTTTACTTGACAGGGGTCCCTATGGCTACACCTTC.

This clonotype was recorded many times. This sequence joins TRBV5-1 and TRBJ2-3, with D perhaps matching TRBD1 (5 bases). This CDR3 spans 13 amino acids. V dropped 1 base and J dropped 4 bases, with 7 bases sitting between them. CDR1 and CDR2 from the germline V gene are SGHRS and YFSETQ. The CDR3 loop is CASSLQGSDTQYF. CDR3 nucleotide sequence: TGCGCCAGCAGCTTGCAGGGTTCAGATACGCAGTATTTT.

This clonotype has ten or more counts. This sequence joins TRBV18 and TRBJ2-7, with D possibly being TRBD1 or TRBD2 (5 bases each). The CDR3 is 14 amino acids. V was clipped by 2 bases and J by 2 bases, with 10 bases between them. Germline V gene data show CDR1 as KGHSH and CDR2 as LQKENI. As DNA, the CDR3 is TGTGCCAGCTCACCATCGCAGGGACCCTACGAGCAGTACTTC. It yields the protein CASSPSQGPYEQYF.

This chain connects TRBV7-9 to TRBJ2-1; 7 bases align to TRBD2. The CDR3 loop spans 16 amino acids. CDR1 SEHNR and CDR2 FQNEAQ come from the germline V gene (reference sequence). J gave up 9 bases and V 5 bases, and 16 bases lay outside the gene matches. The CDR3 spells CASSPLKGGRASEQFF. The DNA of the CDR3 is TGTGCCAGCAGCCCCTTAAAGGGTGGGAGGGCCTCTGAGCAGTTCTTC.

V and J are TRBV20-1 and TRBJ2-1; 10 nucleotides align to TRBD2. Germline lookup yields CDR1 DFQATT and CDR2 SNEGSKA (reference sequence). The CDR3 totals 14 residues. V dropped 6 bases and J dropped 4; count of bases not matched to a gene: 6. The CDR3, as DNA: TGCAGTGCGGCGACTAGCGGGCAGTACAATGAGCAGTTCTTC. This sequence encodes CSAATSGQYNEQFF.

The chain links TRBV3-1 to TRBJ2-7; the match to TRBD1 covers 8 bases. V lost 1 base, J lost 3 bases, and 2 bases stayed unmatched. CDR1 and CDR2 (germline): LGHDT, YNNKEL (reference sequence). CDR3 length equals 14 residues. CDR3 protein: CASSQGQGIYEQYF. CDR3 bases: TGTGCCAGCAGCCAAGGACAGGGGATCTACGAGCAGTACTTC.

CDR3: CASRSKANTEAFF. For the CDR3, the DNA is TGTGCCAGCAGGTCGAAGGCGAACACTGAAGCTTTCTTT. The chain combines TRBV6-6 with TRBJ1-1, with D unresolved. CDR1 and CDR2 from the germline V gene are MNHNY and SVGAGI (reference sequence). CDR3 size: 13 residues. V lost 6 bases and J 1 base, leaving 9 bases between the germline ends.

Ten or more counts support this clonotype. The J gene is TRBJ2-3, the V gene TRBV5-1; D ambiguous. Germline V gene sequence: CDR1 SGHRS, CDR2 YFSETQ. The length of the CDR3 is 11 residues. The V gene lost 6 bases and the J gene lost 5 bases, with 7 bases spanning the gap. This CDR3 is CASTYGDTQYF. CDR3 DNA: TGCGCCAGCACCTATGGAGATACGCAGTATTTT.

The table lists this clonotype with a few counts. The chain uses TRBV27 and TRBJ1-6, with D possibly TRBD1 on 5 matching bases. Germline assignment: CDR1 MNHEY and CDR2 SMNVEV (reference sequence). The ends were cut back, 6 bases at V and 13 bases at J, with 16 bases in the middle. CDR3 size: 13 residues. CDR3 in amino acids: CASRRDLRAPLHF. In DNA, the CDR3 is TGTGCCAGCAGGCGGGACCTCCGTGCCCCCCTCCACTTT.

This clonotype was seen a handful of times. This chain joins TRBV20-1 and TRBJ2-2; D possibly uses TRBD1 or TRBD2 (6 bases each). The CDR3 extends over 15 amino acids. CDR1 and CDR2 from the germline V gene are DFQATT and SNEGSKA (reference sequence). V was shortened by 0 bases and J by 7 bases, with 15 bases between the two germline ends. This chain's CDR3 is CSARDLGGVGGELFF. The CDR3 region has the DNA TGCAGTGCTAGAGATCTGGGGGGCGTAGGCGGGGAGCTGTTTTTT.

This clonotype showed up just a few times. The rearrangement links TRBV7-2 to TRBJ2-3; 7 positions agree with TRBD1. V dropped 5 bases and J dropped 4; count of bases not matched to a gene: 6. Looked up from germline, CDR1 is SGHTA and CDR2 is FQGNSA. This CDR3 spans 14 amino acids. The chain's CDR3 is CASSTRQGSDTQYF. The CDR3 DNA reads TGTGCCAGCAGCACCCGACAGGGCTCAGATACGCAGTATTTT.

This clonotype has a handful of counts. The gene calls are TRBV6-2 or TRBV6-3 and TRBJ1-1; the match to TRBD1 covers 8 bases. The CDR3 covers 14 residues. V was pared by 7 bases and J by 6 bases, with 10 bases of the junction left unmatched. In germline, CDR1 is MNHEY, CDR2 SVGEGT. The CDR3 nucleotides read TGTGCCAGCACCATGACAGGGGCCCTCTCTGAAGCTTTCTTT. The encoded protein is CASTMTGALSEAFF.

This clonotype was seen more than once but under ten times. The rearrangement joins TRBV7-2 to TRBJ1-6; 7 nucleotides align to TRBD1. With V trimmed by 4 bases and J by 10 bases, 16 bases remained unmatched. Germline values: CDR1 SGHTA, CDR2 FQGNSA. The CDR3 consists of 17 residues. The CDR3 spells CASSSSPLTGRRSPLHF. CDR3 DNA: TGTGCCAGCAGCTCCTCCCCCCTGACAGGGCGACGATCACCCCTCCACTTT.

Ten or more counts support this clonotype. The chain employs TRBV10-3 and TRBJ1-3; TRBD1 aligns across 7 bases. The V segment lost 6 bases and the J segment 8 bases; nucleotides outside the gene matches: 10. The germline V gene encodes CDR1 ENHRY and CDR2 SYGVKD. The CDR3 length is 14 residues. The CDR3 is CAIRTGQNPDTIYF. CDR3 sequence (DNA): TGTGCCATCAGGACGGGACAGAATCCGGACACCATATATTTT.